This T cell receptor (beta chain) was identified in a study of stem cell transplantation in POMP-related autoinflammatory disease. On the study more broadly: Impaired MHC class I-dependent CD8+ differentiation was hypothesized from defective thymoproteasomes. Pre-transplant patients had naive-skewed CD4+ T cells and few CD8+ T cells.

Data came from immunoSEQ multiplex PCR; TCRdb stores just in-frame clones and leaves some out. The profile shows thousands of clones, approximately 91% of them singletons. The CDR3 contains 12 residues. V dropped 2 bases and J dropped 3 bases, with 2 bases sitting between them. CDR1 MDHEN and CDR2 SYDVKM come from the germline V gene. Comments on this clone: Its specificity is unknown.

PRAID combined immunodeficiency and autoinflammation. Whole-study findings and limits: In PRAID patients, the number of distinct TRB V-J gene pairings was restricted. Across all analyzed T-cell subsets, patients with PRAID tended toward reduced diversity and increased clonality.

The receptor was isolated from a human donor with POMP-related autoinflammation and immune dysregulation (PRAID). This chain connects TRBV28 to TRBJ2-1; no firm D call. Sequences were derived from CD8+ T cells from PBMCs, sampled before stem cell transplantation. CDR3 coding DNA: TGTGCCAGCAGTTTAGGCTACAATGAGCAGTTCTTC. Translation: CASSLGYNEQFF.